The rows below give T cell receptor beta chains drawn from one sample of a study of blood T cell repertoires in COVID-19. This table comes from immunoSEQ multiplex PCR, and its TCRdb copy is limited to in-frame clones, with some not included. The data show over 100,000 clones, about 89% seen once. The sample taken for sequencing was peripheral blood. The receptor source for this set is a man over 45 with acute or convalescent COVID-19. CDR3s include the opening cysteine and the closing phenylalanine or tryptophan.

v_call cdr3_aa
TRBV28 CASRAGAYEQYF
TRBV3-1/TRBV3-2 CASSRAQGASYNSPLHF
TRBV28 CASRVAGGNQPQHF
TRBV5-1 CASSSGRTGGDTQYF
TRBV9 CASSPGTEYEQYF
TRBV30 CAWRRLSYNEQFF
TRBV25-1 CASSGAWPDKNTEAFF
TRBV3-1/TRBV3-2 CASSHRVASGKQETQYF
TRBV6-5 CASSYGGITYEQYF
TRBV27 CASSLARSGAYNSPLHF
TRBV29-1 CSSGQAAPNEQFF
TRBV12-3/TRBV12-4 CASSLQGAYEQYF
TRBV3-1/TRBV3-2 CASSLRTAQEQFF
TRBV25-1 CASSRFLAGVQEQYF
TRBV25-1 CASSAGTGRGYTF
TRBV19 CASSMLRSYEQYF
TRBV9 CASSVMARGASGELFF
TRBV29-1 CSVRVSGEAFF
TRBV6-6 CASQLRQGFWDTQYF
TRBV5-1 CASSFLTSGSANEQFF
TRBV5-5 CASSLELAGTGELFF
TRBV18 CASSPPGQGETQYF
TRBV6-8 CASPSATGAEAFF
TRBV19 CASTPTSGSYNEQFF
TRBV7-9 CASRGTARGTSPNTGELFF
TRBV18 CASSPPDTYGNTIYF
TRBV3-1/TRBV3-2 CASSQDVLAGGWNTGELFF
TRBV5-4 CASSPPPGREGDTGELFF
TRBV6-1 CASSELFDRRLGSPLHF
TRBV7-2 CASSLGREQYF
TRBV13 CASSLGRSSYEQYF
TRBV6-6 CASGSANTGELFF
TRBV10-2 CASSETGTEAFF
TRBV27 CASSQRDTPISYNEQFF
TRBV4-1 CASSQDSGGGPQHF
TRBV6-6 CASSYASGSSYNEQFF
TRBV29-1 CSTTIGGGGTEAFF
TRBV6-6 CASSHSSGRAREQYF
TRBV15 CATSRGPNRANYGYTF
TRBV24-1 CATEASSHNEQFF